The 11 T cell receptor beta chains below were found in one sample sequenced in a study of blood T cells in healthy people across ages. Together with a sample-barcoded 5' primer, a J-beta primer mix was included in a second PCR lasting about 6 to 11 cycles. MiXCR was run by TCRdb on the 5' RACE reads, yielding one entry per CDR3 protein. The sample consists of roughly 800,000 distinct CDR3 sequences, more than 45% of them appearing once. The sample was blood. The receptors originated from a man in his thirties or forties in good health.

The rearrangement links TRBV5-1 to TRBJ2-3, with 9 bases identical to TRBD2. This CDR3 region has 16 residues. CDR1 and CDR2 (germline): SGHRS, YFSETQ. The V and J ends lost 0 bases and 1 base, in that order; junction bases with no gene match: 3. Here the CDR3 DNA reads TGCGCCAGCAGCTTGGAGGGACTAGCAGGCACAGATACGCAGTATTTT. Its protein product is CASSLEGLAGTDTQYF.

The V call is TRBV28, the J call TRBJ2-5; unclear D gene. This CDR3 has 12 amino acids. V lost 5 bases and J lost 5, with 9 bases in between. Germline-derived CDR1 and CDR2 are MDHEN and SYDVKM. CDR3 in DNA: TGTGCCAGCAGTACCGGGCGGGAGACCCAGTACTTC. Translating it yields CASSTGRETQYF.

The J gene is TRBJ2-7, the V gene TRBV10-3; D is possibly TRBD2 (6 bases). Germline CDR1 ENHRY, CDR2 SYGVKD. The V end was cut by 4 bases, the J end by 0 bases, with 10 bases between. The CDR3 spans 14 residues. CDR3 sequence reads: CAISGLADSYEQYF. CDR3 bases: TGTGCCATCAGTGGTTTAGCGGACTCCTACGAGCAGTACTTC.

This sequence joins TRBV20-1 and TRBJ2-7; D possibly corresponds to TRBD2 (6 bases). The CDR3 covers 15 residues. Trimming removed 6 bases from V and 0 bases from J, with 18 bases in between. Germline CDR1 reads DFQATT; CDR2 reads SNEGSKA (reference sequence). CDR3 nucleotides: TGCAGTGCGACGCTCAGCGGGTCAAGCTCCTACGAGCAGTACTTC. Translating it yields CSATLSGSSSYEQYF.

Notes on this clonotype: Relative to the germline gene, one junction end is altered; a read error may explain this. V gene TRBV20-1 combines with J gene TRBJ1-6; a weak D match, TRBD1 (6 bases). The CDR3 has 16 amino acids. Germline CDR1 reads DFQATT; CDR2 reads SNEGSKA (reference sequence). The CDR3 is CSAQWSGGRDKSPLHF. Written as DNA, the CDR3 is TGCAGTGCTCAGTGGTCGGGGGGGCGCGATAAGTCACCCCTCCACTTT.

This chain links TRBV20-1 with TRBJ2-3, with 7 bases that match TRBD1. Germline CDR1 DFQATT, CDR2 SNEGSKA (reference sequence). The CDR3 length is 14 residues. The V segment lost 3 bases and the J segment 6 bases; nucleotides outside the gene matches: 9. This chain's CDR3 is CSASKGAQPDTQYF. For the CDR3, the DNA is TGCAGTGCTAGCAAGGGGGCGCAACCCGATACGCAGTATTTT.

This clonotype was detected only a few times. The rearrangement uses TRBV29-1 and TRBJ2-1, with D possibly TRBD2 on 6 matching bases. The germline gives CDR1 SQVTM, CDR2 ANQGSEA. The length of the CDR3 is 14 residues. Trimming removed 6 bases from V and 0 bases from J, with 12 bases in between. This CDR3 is CSVGGRDSYNEQFF. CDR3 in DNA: TGCAGCGTGGGGGGACGCGACTCCTACAATGAGCAGTTCTTC.

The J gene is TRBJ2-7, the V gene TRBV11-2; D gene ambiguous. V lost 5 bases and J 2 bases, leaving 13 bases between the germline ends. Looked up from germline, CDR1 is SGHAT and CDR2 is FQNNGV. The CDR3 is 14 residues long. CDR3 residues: CASSPARYPYEQYF. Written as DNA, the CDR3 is TGTGCCAGCAGCCCGGCCCGCTACCCCTACGAGCAGTACTTC.

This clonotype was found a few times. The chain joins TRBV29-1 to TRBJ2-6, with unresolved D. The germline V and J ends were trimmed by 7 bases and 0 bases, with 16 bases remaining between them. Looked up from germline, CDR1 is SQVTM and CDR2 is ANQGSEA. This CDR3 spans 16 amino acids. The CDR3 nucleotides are TGCAGCGCTGGGAACCCTAAACGCTCTGGGGCCAACGTCCTGACTTTC. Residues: CSAGNPKRSGANVLTF.

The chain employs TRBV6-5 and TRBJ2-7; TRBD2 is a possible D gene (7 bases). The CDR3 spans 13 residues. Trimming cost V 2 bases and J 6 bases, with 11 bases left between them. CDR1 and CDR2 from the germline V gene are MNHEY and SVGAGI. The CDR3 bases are TGTGCCAGCAGTTACGAGGGGGGGCGCGAGCAGTACTTC. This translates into CASSYEGGREQYF.

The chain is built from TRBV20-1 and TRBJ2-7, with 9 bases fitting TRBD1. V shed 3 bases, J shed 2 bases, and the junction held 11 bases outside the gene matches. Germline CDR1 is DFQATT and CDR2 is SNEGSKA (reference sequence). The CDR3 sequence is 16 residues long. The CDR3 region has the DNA TGCAGTGCTAGTAGCCTATGGGGACAGGGAACCTACGAGCAGTACTTC. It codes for CSASSLWGQGTYEQYF.